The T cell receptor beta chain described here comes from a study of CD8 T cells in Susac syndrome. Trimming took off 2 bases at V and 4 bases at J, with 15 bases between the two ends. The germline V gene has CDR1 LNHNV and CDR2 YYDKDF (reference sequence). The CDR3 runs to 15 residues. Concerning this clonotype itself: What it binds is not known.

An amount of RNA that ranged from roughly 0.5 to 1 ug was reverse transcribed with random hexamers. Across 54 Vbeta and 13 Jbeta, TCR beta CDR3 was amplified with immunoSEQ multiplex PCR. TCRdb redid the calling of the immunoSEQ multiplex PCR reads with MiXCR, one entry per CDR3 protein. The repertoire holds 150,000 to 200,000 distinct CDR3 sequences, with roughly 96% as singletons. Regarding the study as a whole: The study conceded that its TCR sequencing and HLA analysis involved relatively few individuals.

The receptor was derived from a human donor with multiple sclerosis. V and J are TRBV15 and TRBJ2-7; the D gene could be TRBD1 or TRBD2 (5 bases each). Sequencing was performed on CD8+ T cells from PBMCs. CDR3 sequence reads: CATSRFVGGSYEQYF. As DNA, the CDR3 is TGTGCCACCAGCAGATTCGTTGGGGGAAGTTACGAGCAGTACTTC.